This T cell receptor (beta chain) was profiled in a study of T-cell reconstitution after alpha-beta-depleted transplantation in children (dated by TCRdb to 2015 to 2016). Notes on the research overall: Using TCR repertoire profiling, the study quantitatively followed how T-cell immune reconstitution unfolded in children after TCRalphabeta/CD19-depleted allogeneic hematopoietic cell transplantation. Overall study results and their limits: Apparently early alphabetaT-cell count recovery about two months after transplant reportedly relied on only several hundred rapidly expanded clones derived from non-depleted graft cells. Hyperexpanded clone frequencies declined over subsequent months; after one year, T-cell counts and TCRbeta diversity were mostly attributed to newly produced T cells. In some patients, the high TCRbeta diversity seen at day 60 was put down to recipient T cells and intrathymic progenitors that had survived conditioning.

The library was prepared using PCR. TCRdb records Illumina HiSeq 2500 as the sequencer. Molecular barcoding was employed in the preparation of TCR libraries, with unique molecular identifiers being used to normalize TCRbeta repertoire quantification. TCRdb reworked the public reads: Q25 trimming with fastp, MiXCR clone assembly, productive beta chains retained. Rows are combined by CDR3 protein, so each entry shows the most common genes and DNA. Recorded for this sample are about 980,000 distinct CDR3 sequences; about 26% of them occurred a single time. The ten biggest clones cover about 28% of the sample. Reading the label with the study, this specimen's treatment or condition is: allogeneic hematopoietic cell transplantation with graft depleted of TCRalphabeta T cells and CD19 B cells. Transplant recipients were children who received TCRalphabeta/CD19-depleted allogeneic hematopoietic cell grafts.

Concerning this clonotype: Its binding antigen is unknown. Base qualities are not provided; no much larger clone lies one nucleotide away.

There are 13 amino acids in the CDR3, from cysteine to phenylalanine inclusive. Only the CDR3 part of the read is kept: 39 bases, read in frame from the first base. The germline V end is reduced by 6 bases and the J end by 4 bases; junction bases left unmatched: 2. This TCR was sampled from a boy in the first two years of life who had a stem cell transplant for SCID, so the T cells may come from the graft donor. Recombination joined TRBV12-3 or TRBV12-4 with TRBJ1-4; TRBD1 agrees with 7 junctional bases. Sequencing used PBMCs, mostly from graft donor cells, obtained 360 days after TCRalphabeta/CD19-depleted stem cell transplant. The sequenced DNA: TGTGCCAGCAGGTACAGGGGTAATGAAAAACTGTTTTTT. This sequence encodes CASRYRGNEKLFF.